The clone carrying this T cell receptor beta chain has only a few counts. The germline V gene encodes CDR1 DFQATT and CDR2 SNEGSKA (reference sequence). The CDR3 extends over 13 amino acids. The germline V and J ends were trimmed by 0 bases and 2 bases, with 8 bases remaining between them. These data are taken from a study of identical twins. A universal primer site came from template switching; cDNA carried unique molecular identifiers. Each CDR3 protein gets one entry after TCRdb re-called the 5' RACE reads with MiXCR. The sample lists some 900,000 distinct CDR3 sequences, 10% to 15% occurring once. The same data also contributed to another study, on yellow fever vaccine responses in identical twins.

Specimen: PBMCs. This TCR was recovered from a woman in her late teens or twenties in good health. The V gene is TRBV20-1, the J gene TRBJ2-7; TRBD1 is a possible D gene (5 bases). Written as DNA, the CDR3 is TGCAGTGCTAGAGAGGCAGGGACCTACGAGCAGTACTTC. Translated: CSAREAGTYEQYF.